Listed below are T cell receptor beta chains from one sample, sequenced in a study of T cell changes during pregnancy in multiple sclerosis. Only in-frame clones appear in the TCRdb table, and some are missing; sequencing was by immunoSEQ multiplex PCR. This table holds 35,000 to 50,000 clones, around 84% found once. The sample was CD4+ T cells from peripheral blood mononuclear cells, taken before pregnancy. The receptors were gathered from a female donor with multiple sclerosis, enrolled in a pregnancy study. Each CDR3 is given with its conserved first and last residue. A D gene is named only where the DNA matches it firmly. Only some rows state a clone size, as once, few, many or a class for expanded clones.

TGTGCCAGCTCATCTGGACAGCAAGAGACCCAGTACTTC	CASSSGQQETQYF	.	TRBJ2-5	.	TRBV18
TGTGCCAGCAGTGAAGTACTAGCGGGAGGTACAGATACGCAGTATTTT	CASSEVLAGGTDTQYF	.	TRBJ2-3	TRBD2	TRBV6-1
TGCAGCGCGGGGACAGGGAATAGTTATGGCTACACCTTC	CSAGTGNSYGYTF	.	TRBJ1-2	TRBD1	TRBV29-1
TGTGCCAGCAGCTTGGGGCAGACTAACTATGGCTACACCTTC	CASSLGQTNYGYTF	.	TRBJ1-2	.	TRBV7-9
TGTGCCAGCAGCCAGCCTAGCGGGGGGCAGGACAATGAGCAGTTCTTC	CASSQPSGGQDNEQFF	.	TRBJ2-1	TRBD2	TRBV4-2
TGTGCCTGGAGTGTACTGGGTAGCGTCGGAGAGACCCAGTACTTC	CAWSVLGSVGETQYF	.	TRBJ2-5	.	TRBV30
TGTGCCAGCAGGGCAGGTAACTATGGCTACACCTTC	CASRAGNYGYTF	.	TRBJ1-2	.	TRBV27
TGTGCCAGCAGCTTGGCATCACAGGGGTCCTACAATGAGCAGTTCTTC	CASSLASQGSYNEQFF	.	TRBJ2-1	TRBD1	TRBV5-6
TGTGCCAGCAGTGGTTCTACAGGGAAGGGTAAGCCCCAGCATTTT	CASSGSTGKGKPQHF	.	TRBJ1-5	.	TRBV6-1
TGTGCCAGCAGCGGACAGGGGGGGACAGATACGCAGTATTTT	CASSGQGGTDTQYF	.	TRBJ2-3	TRBD1	TRBV7-2
TGTGCTAGTGGTTTCCAACGGGGTGGGACTGAAGCTTTCTTT	CASGFQRGGTEAFF	.	TRBJ1-1	.	TRBV12-5
TGTGCCAGCAGTAAAGACGGGGGGCCTGGAAACACCATATATTTT	CASSKDGGPGNTIYF	.	TRBJ1-3	.	TRBV7-2
TGTGCCATCAGTAAGGCCTCAGGATCCGGGGCCAACGTCCTGACTTTC	CAISKASGSGANVLTF	.	TRBJ2-6	.	TRBV10-3
TGTGCCAGTAAGACTAGAGCGGGGGGACCAGATACGCAGTATTTT	CASKTRAGGPDTQYF	.	TRBJ2-3	TRBD2	TRBV19
TGTGCCAGTAGTATTCGACAGAGCTCCTACAATGAGCAGTTCTTC	CASSIRQSSYNEQFF	.	TRBJ2-1	.	TRBV19
TGTGCCAGCAGTTTAAGGGGAATCTCTGGCGAGCAGTACTTC	CASSLRGISGEQYF	.	TRBJ2-7	.	TRBV27
TGTGCCAGCAGCTTTCAGGAAAATCAGCCCCAGCATTTT	CASSFQENQPQHF	.	TRBJ1-5	.	TRBV7-9
TGCGCCAGCAGCCAAGAGACTAGCGGGGGCCGAAGCGGGACCCAGTACTTC	CASSQETSGGRSGTQYF	.	TRBJ2-5	TRBD2	TRBV4-1
TGTGCCAGCGCTCCTCGAGGTGAAAAACTGTTTTTT	CASAPRGEKLFF	.	TRBJ1-4	.	TRBV25-1
TGTGCCAGCAGCTTTAACCAGGGTATGGGATATGGCTACACCTTC	CASSFNQGMGYGYTF	.	TRBJ1-2	.	TRBV7-2
TGTGCCAGCAGCTTAGTGAGCTCGCTACTGTTCTTC	CASSLVSSLLFF	.	TRBJ2-1	.	TRBV7-9
TGTGCCAGCAGCCAAAGGGGGGGGAGCAATCAGCCCCAGCATTTT	CASSQRGGSNQPQHF	.	TRBJ1-5	.	TRBV7-2
TGTGCCAGCAGTTACTCACCTACAGGGGTGCACACTGAAGCTTTCTTT	CASSYSPTGVHTEAFF	.	TRBJ1-1	TRBD1	TRBV6-5
TGTGCCAGCTCAGGGACAGACCTTGAAGCTTTCTTT	CASSGTDLEAFF	.	TRBJ1-1	TRBD1	TRBV18
TGTGCCAGCGGACTAGCGGGAGTGGAGCAGTACTTC	CASGLAGVEQYF	few	TRBJ2-7	TRBD2	TRBV2
TGTGCCAGCAGCTCCACAAAAGCAGATACGCAGTATTTT	CASSSTKADTQYF	.	TRBJ2-3	.	TRBV7-3
TGTGCCAGCAGCTTCCCGAGCGGGAGCGGTGTGACCCAGTACTTC	CASSFPSGSGVTQYF	.	TRBJ2-5	TRBD2	TRBV5-4
TGTGCCAGCAGTGAATATCAGGGGTGGGCCATATATTTT	CASSEYQGWAIYF	.	TRBJ1-3	.	TRBV6-1
TGTGCCAGCAGCTTGGCAGGGGGCGCAGGGCAGCCCCAGCATTTT	CASSLAGGAGQPQHF	.	TRBJ1-5	TRBD1	TRBV7-2
TGCGCCAGCAGCCTAGGGACTTCCTACAATGAGCAGTTCTTC	CASSLGTSYNEQFF	.	TRBJ2-1	.	TRBV5-1
TGTGCCAGCAGCCTTACCCTACAGGGGCCGGTTACAGGTGAGCAGTTCTTC	CASSLTLQGPVTGEQFF	once	TRBJ2-1	TRBD1	TRBV7-2
TGTGCCAGCAGTCCCGGGACAGAGTATGGCTACACCTTC	CASSPGTEYGYTF	.	TRBJ1-2	TRBD1	TRBV28
TGCGCCAGCAGCTTCACGGTTCAAGAGACCCAGTACTTC	CASSFTVQETQYF	.	TRBJ2-5	.	TRBV5-1